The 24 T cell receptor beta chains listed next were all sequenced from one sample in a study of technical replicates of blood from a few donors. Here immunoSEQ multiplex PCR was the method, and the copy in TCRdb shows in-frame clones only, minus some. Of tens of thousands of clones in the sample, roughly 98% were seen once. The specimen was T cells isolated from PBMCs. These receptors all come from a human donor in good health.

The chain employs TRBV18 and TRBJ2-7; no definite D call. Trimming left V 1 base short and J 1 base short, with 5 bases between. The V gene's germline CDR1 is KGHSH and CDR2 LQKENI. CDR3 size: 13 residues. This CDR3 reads CASSPRESYEQYF. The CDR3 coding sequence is TGTGCCAGCTCACCACGCGAGTCCTACGAGCAGTACTTC. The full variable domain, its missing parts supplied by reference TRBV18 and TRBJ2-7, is NAGVMQNPRHLVRRRGQEARLRCSPMKGHSHVYWYRQLPEEGLKFMVYLQKENIIDESGMPKERFSAEFPKEGPSILRIQQVVRGDSAAYFCASSPRESYEQYFGPGTRLTVT.

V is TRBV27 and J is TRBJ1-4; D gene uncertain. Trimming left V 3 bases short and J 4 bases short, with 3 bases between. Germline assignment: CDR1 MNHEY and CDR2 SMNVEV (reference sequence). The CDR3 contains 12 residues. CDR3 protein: CASSFLNEKLFF. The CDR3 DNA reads TGTGCCAGCAGTTTCCTTAATGAAAAACTGTTTTTT.

CDR3 nucleotides: TGTGCCAGCAGCTTTTGGCCAAGCACAGATACGCAGTATTTT. Amino acids: CASSFWPSTDTQYF. This rearrangement joins TRBV5-4 to TRBJ2-3; D is undetermined. CDR3 length: 14 residues. V was cut by 2 bases and J by 0 bases, with 7 bases left in between. Germline V gene data show CDR1 as SGHNT and CDR2 as YYREEE (reference sequence).

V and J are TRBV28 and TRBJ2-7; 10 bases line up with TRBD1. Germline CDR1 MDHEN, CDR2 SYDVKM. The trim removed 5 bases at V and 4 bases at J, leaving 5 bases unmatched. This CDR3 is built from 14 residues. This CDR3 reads CASSVTGGKYEQYF. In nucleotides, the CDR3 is TGTGCCAGCAGTGTGACAGGGGGCAAATACGAGCAGTACTTC.

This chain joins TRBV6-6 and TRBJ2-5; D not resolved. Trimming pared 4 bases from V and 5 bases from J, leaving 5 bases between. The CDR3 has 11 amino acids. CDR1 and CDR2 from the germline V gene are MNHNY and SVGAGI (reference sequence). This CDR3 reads CASSFGETQYF. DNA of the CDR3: TGTGCCAGCAGTTTCGGGGAGACCCAGTACTTC.

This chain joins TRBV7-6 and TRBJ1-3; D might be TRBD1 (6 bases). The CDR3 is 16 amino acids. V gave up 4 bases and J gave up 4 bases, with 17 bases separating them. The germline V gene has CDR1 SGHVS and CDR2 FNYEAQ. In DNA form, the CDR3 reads TGTGCCAGCAGCTATAACAGGGAGCTCACGGGAAACACCATATATTTT. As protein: CASSYNRELTGNTIYF.

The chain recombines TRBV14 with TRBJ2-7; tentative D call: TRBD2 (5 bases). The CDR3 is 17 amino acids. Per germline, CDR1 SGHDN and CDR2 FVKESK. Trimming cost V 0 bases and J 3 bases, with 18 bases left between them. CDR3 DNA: TGTGCCAGCAGCCAAGAATACGGAGGAGTCCTCCTCTACGAGCAGTACTTC. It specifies CASSQEYGGVLLYEQYF.

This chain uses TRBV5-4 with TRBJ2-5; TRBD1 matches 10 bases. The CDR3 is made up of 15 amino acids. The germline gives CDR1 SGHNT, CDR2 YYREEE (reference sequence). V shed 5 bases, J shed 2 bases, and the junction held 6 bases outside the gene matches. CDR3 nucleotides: TGTGCCAGCAGGCGCGACAGGGGGCGTCAAGAGACCCAGTACTTC. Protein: CASRRDRGRQETQYF. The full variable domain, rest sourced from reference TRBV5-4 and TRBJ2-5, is ETGVTQSPTHLIKTRGQQVTLRCSSQSGHNTVSWYQQALGQGPQFIFQYYREEENGRGNFPPRFSGLQFPNYSSELNVNALELDDSALYLCASRRDRGRQETQYFGPGTRLLVL.

The CDR3 nucleotides read TGTGCCAGCAGCGTAGCTACAGGGAAGAATTCACCCCTCCACTTT. Translating it yields CASSVATGKNSPLHF. The chain links TRBV9 to TRBJ1-6; possibly TRBD1 for D (6 bases). The CDR3 spans 15 residues. V lost 0 bases and J lost 7, with 11 bases in between. The germline CDR1 and CDR2 sequences are SGDLS and YYNGEE.

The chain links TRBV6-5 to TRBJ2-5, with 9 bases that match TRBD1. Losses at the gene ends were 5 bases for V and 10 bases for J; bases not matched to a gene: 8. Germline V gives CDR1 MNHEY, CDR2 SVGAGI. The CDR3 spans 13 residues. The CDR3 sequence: CASSTTGGQGQYF. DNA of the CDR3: TGTGCCAGCAGTACCACAGGGGGCCAAGGCCAGTACTTC.

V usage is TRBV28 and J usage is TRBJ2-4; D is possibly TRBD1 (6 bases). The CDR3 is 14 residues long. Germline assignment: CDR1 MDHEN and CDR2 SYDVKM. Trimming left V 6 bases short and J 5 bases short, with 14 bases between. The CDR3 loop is CASSTGTPENIQYF. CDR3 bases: TGTGCCAGCAGCACCGGGACACCGGAAAACATTCAGTACTTC.

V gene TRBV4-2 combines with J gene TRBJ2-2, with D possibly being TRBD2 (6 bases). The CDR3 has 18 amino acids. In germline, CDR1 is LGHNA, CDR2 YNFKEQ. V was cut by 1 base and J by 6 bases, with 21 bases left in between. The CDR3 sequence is CASSQVLRTSRRPGELFF. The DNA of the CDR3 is TGTGCCAGCAGCCAAGTTTTAAGAACTAGCCGAAGGCCCGGGGAGCTGTTTTTT.

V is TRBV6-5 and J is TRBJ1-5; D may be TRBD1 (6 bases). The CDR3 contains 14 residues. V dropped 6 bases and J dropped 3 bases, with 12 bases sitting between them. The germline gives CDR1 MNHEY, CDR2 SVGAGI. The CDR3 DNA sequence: TGTGCCAGCAGCAGGACAGCTAACAATCAGCCCCAGCATTTT. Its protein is CASSRTANNQPQHF.

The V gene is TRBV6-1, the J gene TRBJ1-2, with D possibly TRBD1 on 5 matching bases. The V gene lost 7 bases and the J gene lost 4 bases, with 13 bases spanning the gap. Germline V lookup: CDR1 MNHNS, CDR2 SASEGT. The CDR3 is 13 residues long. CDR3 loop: CASKSTEAYGYTF. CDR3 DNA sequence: TGTGCCAGCAAATCGACAGAAGCCTATGGCTACACCTTC.

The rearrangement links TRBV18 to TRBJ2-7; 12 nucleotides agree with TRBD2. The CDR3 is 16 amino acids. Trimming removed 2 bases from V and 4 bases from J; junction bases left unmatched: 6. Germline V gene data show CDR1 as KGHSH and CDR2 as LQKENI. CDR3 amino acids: CASSPLLAGGIYEQYF. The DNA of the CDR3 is TGTGCCAGCTCACCATTGCTAGCGGGGGGGATATACGAGCAGTACTTC.

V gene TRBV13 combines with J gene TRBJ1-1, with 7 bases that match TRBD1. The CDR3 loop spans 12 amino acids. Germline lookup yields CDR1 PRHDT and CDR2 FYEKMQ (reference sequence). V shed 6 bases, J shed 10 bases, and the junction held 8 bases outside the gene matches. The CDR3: CASRRQQGVAFF. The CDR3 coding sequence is TGTGCCAGCAGGCGGCAGCAGGGGGTAGCTTTCTTT.

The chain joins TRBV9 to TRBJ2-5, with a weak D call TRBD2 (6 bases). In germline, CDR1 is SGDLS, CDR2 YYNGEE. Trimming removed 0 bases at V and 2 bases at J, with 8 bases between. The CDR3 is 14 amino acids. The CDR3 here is CASSVGGDQETQYF. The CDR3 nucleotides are TGTGCCAGCAGCGTAGGGGGGGATCAAGAGACCCAGTACTTC.

In DNA, the CDR3 is TGCGCCAGCAGCCCCAATGGGCTAGCGGACTACTACGAGCAGTACTTC. Residues: CASSPNGLADYYEQYF. The gene calls are TRBV5-1 and TRBJ2-7; TRBD2 agrees at 7 bases. Germline V gene data show CDR1 as SGHRS and CDR2 as YFSETQ. The CDR3 has 16 amino acids. V lost 4 bases, J lost 3 bases, and 13 bases stayed unmatched.

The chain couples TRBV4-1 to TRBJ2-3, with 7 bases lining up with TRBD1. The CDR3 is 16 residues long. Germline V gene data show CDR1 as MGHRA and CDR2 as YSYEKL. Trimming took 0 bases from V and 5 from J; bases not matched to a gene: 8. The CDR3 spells CASSQETLAGGDTQYF. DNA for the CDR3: TGCGCCAGCAGCCAAGAAACCTTAGCAGGGGGAGATACGCAGTATTTT.

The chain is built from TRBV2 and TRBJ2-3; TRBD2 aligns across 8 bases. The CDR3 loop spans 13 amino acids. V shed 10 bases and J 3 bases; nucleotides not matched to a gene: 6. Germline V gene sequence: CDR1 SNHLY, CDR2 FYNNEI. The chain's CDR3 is CATGAGVTDTQYF. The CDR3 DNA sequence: TGTGCCACCGGAGCGGGGGTTACAGATACGCAGTATTTT.

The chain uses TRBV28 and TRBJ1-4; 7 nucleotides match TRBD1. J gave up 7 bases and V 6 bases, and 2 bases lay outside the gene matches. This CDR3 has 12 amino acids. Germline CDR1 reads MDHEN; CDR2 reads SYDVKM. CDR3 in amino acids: CASRQGFEKLFF. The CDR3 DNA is TGTGCCAGCAGACAGGGGTTTGAAAAACTGTTTTTT.

CDR3 amino acids: CASSVSWTGRLGELFF. The DNA for the CDR3 is TGTGCCAGCAGCGTCAGCTGGACAGGGAGATTGGGGGAGCTGTTTTTT. The genes are TRBV7-2 and TRBJ2-2; 8 nucleotides align to TRBD1. Losses at the gene ends were 5 bases for V and 8 bases for J; bases not matched to a gene: 13. The CDR3 extends over 16 amino acids. In germline, CDR1 is SGHTA, CDR2 FQGNSA.

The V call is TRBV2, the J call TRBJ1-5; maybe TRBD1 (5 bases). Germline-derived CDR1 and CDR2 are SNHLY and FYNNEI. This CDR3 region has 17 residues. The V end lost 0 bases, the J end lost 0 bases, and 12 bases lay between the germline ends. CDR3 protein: CASSEATRAYSNQPQHF. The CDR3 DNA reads TGTGCCAGCAGTGAAGCGACCAGGGCGTATAGCAATCAGCCCCAGCATTTT.

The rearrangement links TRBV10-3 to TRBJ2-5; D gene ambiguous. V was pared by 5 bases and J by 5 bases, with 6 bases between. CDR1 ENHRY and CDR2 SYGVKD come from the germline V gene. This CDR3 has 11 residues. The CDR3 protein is CAISQEETQYF. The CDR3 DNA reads TGTGCCATCAGTCAAGAGGAGACCCAGTACTTC.